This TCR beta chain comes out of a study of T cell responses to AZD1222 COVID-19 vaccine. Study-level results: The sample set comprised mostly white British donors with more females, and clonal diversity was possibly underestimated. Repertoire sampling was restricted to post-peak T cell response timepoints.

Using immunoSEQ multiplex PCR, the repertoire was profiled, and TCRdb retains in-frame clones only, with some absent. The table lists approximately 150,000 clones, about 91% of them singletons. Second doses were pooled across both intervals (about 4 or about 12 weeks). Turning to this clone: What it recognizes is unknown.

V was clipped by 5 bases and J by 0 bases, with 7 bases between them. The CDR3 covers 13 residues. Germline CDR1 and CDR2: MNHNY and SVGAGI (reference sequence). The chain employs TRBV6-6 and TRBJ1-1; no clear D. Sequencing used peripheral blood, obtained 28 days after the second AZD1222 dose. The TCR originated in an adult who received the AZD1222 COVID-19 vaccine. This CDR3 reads CASSPRVNTEAFF. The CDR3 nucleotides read TGTGCCAGCAGTCCCCGGGTGAACACTGAAGCTTTCTTT.